The 5 T cell receptor beta chains listed next were all sequenced from one sample in a study of blood T cell repertoires in COVID-19. The table came from immunoSEQ multiplex PCR; TCRdb's copy has only in-frame clones and leaves some out. The sample includes under 200,000 clones, approximately 80% seen only once; the top ten take about 5%. The sequencing sample was made of PBMCs or T cells enriched from blood (not recorded which). The source of these receptors is a woman in her sixties with acute COVID-19.

This chain joins TRBV16 and TRBJ2-1; a weak D match, TRBD2 (6 bases). The V and J ends lost 1 base and 9 bases respectively, with 16 bases between them. This CDR3 spans 15 amino acids. Germline lookup yields CDR1 KGHSY and CDR2 FQNENV. CDR3 in amino acids: CASSQFGEGGSEQFF. The CDR3 DNA reads as TGTGCCAGCAGCCAATTTGGTGAGGGAGGTAGTGAGCAGTTCTTC.

This sequence joins TRBV19 and TRBJ1-2, with D unresolved. This CDR3 spans 15 amino acids. Germline V lookup: CDR1 LNHDA, CDR2 SQIVND (reference sequence). V was trimmed by 6 bases and J by 3 bases, leaving 17 bases between them. This CDR3 is CASSPSGSTYYGYTF. CDR3 sequence (DNA): TGTGCCAGTAGCCCCTCCGGGTCAACATACTATGGCTACACCTTC.

The chain links TRBV24-1 to TRBJ2-3; 9 bases are shared with TRBD2. The V gene's germline CDR1 is KGHDR and CDR2 SFDVKD. V shed 7 bases, J shed 4 bases, and the junction held 2 bases outside the gene matches. There are 13 residues in the CDR3. The CDR3 nucleotides read TGTGCCACCAGATTAGCGGGAGCAGATACGCAGTATTTT. This translates into CATRLAGADTQYF.

This clone was observed a single time. J is TRBJ2-2 and V is TRBV19; 15 positions agree with TRBD2. V dropped 10 bases and J dropped 5; count of bases not matched to a gene: 8. The germline gives CDR1 LNHDA, CDR2 SQIVND (reference sequence). This CDR3 has 16 amino acids. The CDR3 DNA reads as TGTGCCACCCCGGGACTAGCGGGAGGAAGAACCGGGGAGCTGTTTTTT. This sequence encodes CATPGLAGGRTGELFF.

The J gene is TRBJ2-1, the V gene TRBV12-3 or TRBV12-4; D not certain. CDR3 size: 13 residues. The V and J ends lost 5 bases and 6 bases respectively, with 11 bases between them. The CDR3 sequence is CASSPLRFNEQFF. CDR3 in DNA: TGTGCCAGCAGTCCGTTGCGGTTCAATGAGCAGTTCTTC.